This T cell receptor (beta chain) was found in a study of identical twins. Study-wide findings and caveats: Beta out-of-frame sequences showed weaker excess sharing between twins. Researchers reported excess low generation probability among twin-shared out-of-frame alpha sequences.

The CDR3 is made up of 15 amino acids. The germline V gene has CDR1 SNHLY and CDR2 FYNNEI. V gave up 4 bases and J gave up 3 bases; unmatched junction bases: 5. As concerns this clonotype: Its antigen is undetermined.

Unique molecular identifiers were present on the cDNA, which also gained a universal primer site by template switching. TCRdb reprocessed the 5' RACE reads with MiXCR, giving one entry per CDR3 protein. The repertoire includes roughly 290,000 distinct CDR3 sequences, more than 6.5% of them detected once, and over 2% sits in the top ten. These same records also appear under a second study, on yellow fever vaccine responses in identical twins.

The chain carries TRBV2 and TRBJ2-1, with 8 bases fitting TRBD2. The sequenced sample was memory (CD45RO+) T cells sorted from blood. This clonotype originated in a woman aged 18-35 years in good health. The CDR3 loop reads CASSGAGGHYNEQFF. The CDR3, as DNA: TGTGCCAGCAGTGGGGCGGGAGGCCACTACAATGAGCAGTTCTTC.